The entry that follows covers one T cell receptor (beta chain) sequence. This sample is part of a study of shared clonotypes between healthy human individuals. Clones were sequenced by immunoSEQ multiplex PCR, and TCRdb holds only the in-frame ones, with some missing. This table has about 2 million clones, approximately 95% appearing once. Naive-designated CD8 cells lacked CD45RO, were positively enriched for CCR7, and omitted terminally differentiated effector memory CD45RA+ cells. In germline, CDR1 is MDHEN, CDR2 SYDVKM. The CDR3 extends over 14 amino acids. Trimming removed 9 bases at V and 5 bases at J, with 20 bases between.

The source is a man in his late teens or twenties in good health. V and J are TRBV28 and TRBJ2-7; D perhaps matches TRBD1 (6 bases). Sequencing was done on a sample of naive CD8+ T cells sorted from blood. In DNA form, the CDR3 reads TGTGCCAGGGGAATCGGACAGTTTCTCCACGAGCAGTACTTC. It is translated as CARGIGQFLHEQYF.